The 15 T cell receptor beta chains reported below all come from one sample, sequenced in a study of blood T cell repertoires in COVID-19. Sequencing used immunoSEQ multiplex PCR; TCRdb keeps in-frame clones, though not all of them. The data contain under 75,000 clones, around four fifths of them singletons. The source material was peripheral blood. The source of these receptors is a man aged 55 to 70 with acute or convalescent COVID-19.

This sequence joins TRBV5-1 and TRBJ1-2; 7 bases align to TRBD1. With 5 bases clipped from V and 4 bases from J, the junction kept 2 bases outside the gene matches. There are 12 residues in the CDR3. The germline gives CDR1 SGHRS, CDR2 YFSETQ. The CDR3 reads CASSRDSYGYTF. The CDR3 nucleotides read TGCGCCAGCAGTCGGGACAGCTATGGCTACACCTTC.

The chain joins TRBV6-4 to TRBJ2-3; 9 bases agree with TRBD2. J gave up 0 bases and V 0 bases, and 1 base lay outside the gene matches. CDR1 and CDR2 (germline): MRHNA, SNTAGT. The CDR3 covers 16 residues. CDR3 region: CASSDSSGGSTDTQYF. CDR3 in DNA: TGTGCCAGCAGTGACTCTAGCGGGGGTAGCACAGATACGCAGTATTTT.

In its sample, this clone was seen a few times. This sequence joins TRBV12-5 and TRBJ2-2, with TRBD1 matching over 9 bases. V gave up 2 bases and J gave up 4 bases; unmatched junction bases: 11. There are 18 residues in the CDR3. CDR1 LGHNT and CDR2 FRNRAP come from the germline V gene. The CDR3 spells CASGLSKTGGYGTGELFF. The CDR3 region has the DNA TGTGCTAGTGGTTTGAGCAAGACAGGGGGGTATGGCACCGGGGAGCTGTTTTTT. Full variable domain (remainder filled in from reference TRBV12-5 and TRBJ2-2): DARVTQTPRHKVTEMGQEVTMRCQPILGHNTVFWYRQTMMQGLELLAYFRNRAPLDDSGMPKDRFSAEMPDATLATLKIQPSEPRDSAVYFCASGLSKTGGYGTGELFFGEGSRLTVL.

V and J are TRBV5-1 and TRBJ2-5; a possible D gene is TRBD2 (6 bases). This CDR3 is 16 amino acids long. The V end lost 4 bases, the J end lost 5 bases, and 21 bases lay between the germline ends. CDR1 SGHRS and CDR2 YFSETQ come from the germline V gene. CDR3 amino acids: CASSTRVGGGKETQYF. The CDR3 DNA sequence: TGCGCCAGCAGCACCCGAGTCGGAGGCGGGAAGGAGACCCAGTACTTC.

The rearrangement uses TRBV9 and TRBJ1-3, with D perhaps matching TRBD1 (5 bases). The CDR3 runs 14 residues. Germline loops: CDR1 SGDLS, CDR2 YYNGEE. The V and J ends lost 2 bases and 0 bases respectively, with 6 bases between them. The CDR3 here is CASSVTVSGNTIYF. The DNA of the CDR3 is TGTGCCAGCAGCGTGACAGTCTCTGGAAACACCATATATTTT.

CDR3 protein: CATSRDQTREAPVTGELFF. The CDR3, as DNA: TGTGCCACCAGCAGAGATCAGACGCGGGAGGCCCCGGTCACCGGGGAGCTGTTTTTT. The V and J genes are TRBV15 and TRBJ2-2, with 8 nucleotides matching TRBD2. The germline gives CDR1 LNHNV, CDR2 YYDKDF (reference sequence). Trimming at V came to 0 bases and at J to 4 bases, leaving 13 bases not matched to a gene. This CDR3 has 19 amino acids.

The V call is TRBV6-6, the J call TRBJ2-5, with D tentatively TRBD2 (5 bases). The CDR3 has 12 residues. V lost 5 bases and J 5 bases, leaving 9 bases between the germline ends. The germline CDR1 and CDR2 sequences are MNHNY and SVGAGI (reference sequence). The CDR3 nucleotides read TGTGCCAGCAGTCCCTCGGGGGAGACCCAGTACTTC. The encoded protein is CASSPSGETQYF.

The CDR3 region has the DNA TGTGCCAGCAGCTTCGACTTGTACCAAGAGACCCAGTACTTC. Its translation: CASSFDLYQETQYF. The chain has TRBV11-2 and TRBJ2-5, with D uncertain. V was trimmed by 3 bases and J by 0 bases, leaving 8 bases between them. Looked up from germline, CDR1 is SGHAT and CDR2 is FQNNGV. The CDR3 extends over 14 amino acids.

This clone turned up a few times. The chain carries TRBV27 and TRBJ1-1; D gene uncertain. The CDR3 is 14 amino acids. Germline CDR1 reads MNHEY; CDR2 reads SMNVEV (reference sequence). The germline V and J ends were trimmed by 2 bases and 1 base, with 8 bases remaining between them. CDR3 nucleotides: TGTGCCAGCAGTTTAGCACACACGAACACTGAAGCTTTCTTT. Translating gives CASSLAHTNTEAFF.

The gene calls are TRBV6-1 and TRBJ1-2; TRBD1 might be the D (6 bases). Per germline, CDR1 MNHNS and CDR2 SASEGT. The ends were cut back, 2 bases at V and 4 bases at J, with 17 bases in the middle. The CDR3 runs to 16 residues. The CDR3 here is CASSEMLSGVGYGYTF. CDR3 nucleotide sequence: TGTGCCAGCAGTGAAATGTTGTCAGGGGTGGGCTATGGCTACACCTTC.

The chain has TRBV7-3 and TRBJ2-1; 9 bases match TRBD1. CDR3 size: 15 residues. J lost 4 bases, V lost 4 bases, and 5 bases had no gene match. The germline gives CDR1 SGHTA, CDR2 FQGTGA. The CDR3 loop is CASSSGTGTYNEQFF. CDR3 nucleotides: TGTGCCAGCAGCTCCGGGACAGGGACTTACAATGAGCAGTTCTTC.

V gene TRBV24-1 combines with J gene TRBJ2-2; TRBD1 aligns across 8 bases. CDR3 length: 15 residues. Trimming took 4 bases from V and 6 from J; bases not matched to a gene: 6. In germline, CDR1 is KGHDR, CDR2 SFDVKD. CDR3 sequence: CATSDVTGVAGELFF. The CDR3, as DNA: TGTGCCACCAGTGACGTGACAGGGGTGGCCGGGGAGCTGTTTTTT.

Worth noting for this clone: This sample also contains other DNA sequences that code for the same CDR3. The V gene is TRBV27, the J gene TRBJ1-2, with 7 bases matching TRBD1. The V gene end was trimmed by 3 bases and the J gene end by 4 bases; junction bases not matched to a gene: 2. The CDR3 consists of 13 residues. Germline-derived CDR1 and CDR2 are MNHEY and SMNVEV (reference sequence). CDR3 nucleotides: TGTGCCAGCAGTTTTCAGGGGGGCTATGGCTACACCTTC. Translation gives CASSFQGGYGYTF.

The chain links TRBV3-1 (or the pseudogene TRBV3-2) to TRBJ1-1; D call uncertain. CDR1 is LGHDT and CDR2 is YNNKEL in the germline V gene (reference sequence). The length of the CDR3 is 13 residues. V gave up 0 bases and J gave up 10 bases, with 12 bases separating them. In DNA form, the CDR3 reads TGTGCCAGCAGCCAAGAGAGTAGGGAGGGAGCTTTCTTT. It encodes CASSQESREGAFF.

The J gene is TRBJ2-2, the V gene TRBV6-1; 10 bases agree with TRBD2. There are 18 residues in the CDR3. Germline assignment: CDR1 MNHNS and CDR2 SASEGT. V shed 4 bases, J shed 4 bases, and the junction held 12 bases outside the gene matches. In nucleotides, the CDR3 is TGTGCCAGCAGTGGCAATAGCGGGGGGCCGATATCCACCGGGGAGCTGTTTTTT. As protein: CASSGNSGGPISTGELFF.